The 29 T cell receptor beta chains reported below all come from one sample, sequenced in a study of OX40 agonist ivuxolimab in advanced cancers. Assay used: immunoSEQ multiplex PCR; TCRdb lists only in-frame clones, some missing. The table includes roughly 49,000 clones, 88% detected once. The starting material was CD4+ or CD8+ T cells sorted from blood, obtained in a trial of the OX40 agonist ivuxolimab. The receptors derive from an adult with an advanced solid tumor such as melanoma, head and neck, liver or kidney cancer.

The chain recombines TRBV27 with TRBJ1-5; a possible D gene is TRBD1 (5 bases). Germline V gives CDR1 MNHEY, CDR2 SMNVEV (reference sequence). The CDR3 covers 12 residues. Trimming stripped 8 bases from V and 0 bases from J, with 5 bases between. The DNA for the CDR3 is TGTGCCAGCCAGGGTAGCAATCAGCCCCAGCATTTT. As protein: CASQGSNQPQHF.

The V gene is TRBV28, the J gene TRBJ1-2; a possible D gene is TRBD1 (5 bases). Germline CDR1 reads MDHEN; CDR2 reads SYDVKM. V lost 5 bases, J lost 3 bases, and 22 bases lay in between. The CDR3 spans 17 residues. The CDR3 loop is CASSGATDGADHYGYTF. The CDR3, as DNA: TGTGCCAGCAGTGGAGCGACGGATGGGGCAGATCACTATGGCTACACCTTC.

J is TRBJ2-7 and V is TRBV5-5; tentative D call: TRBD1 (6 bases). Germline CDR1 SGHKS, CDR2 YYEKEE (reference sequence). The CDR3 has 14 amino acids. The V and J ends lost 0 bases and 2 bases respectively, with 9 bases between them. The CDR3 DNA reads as TGTGCCAGCAGCTTGGAGGGGGTGACCTACGAGCAGTACTTC. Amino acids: CASSLEGVTYEQYF.

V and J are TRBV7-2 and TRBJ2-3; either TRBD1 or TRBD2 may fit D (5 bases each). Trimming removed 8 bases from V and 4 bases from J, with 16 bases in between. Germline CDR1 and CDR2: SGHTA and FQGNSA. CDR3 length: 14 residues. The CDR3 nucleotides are TGTGCCAGCTTTCGGGGACGGAGCGCAGATACGCAGTATTTT. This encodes CASFRGRSADTQYF.

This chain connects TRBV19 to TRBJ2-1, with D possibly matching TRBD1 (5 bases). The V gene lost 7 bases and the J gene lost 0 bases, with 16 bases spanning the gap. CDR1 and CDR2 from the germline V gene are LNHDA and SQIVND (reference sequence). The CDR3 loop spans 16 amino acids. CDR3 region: CASTGFRASSYNEQFF. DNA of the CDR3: TGTGCCAGTACAGGCTTCAGGGCTAGCTCCTACAATGAGCAGTTCTTC.

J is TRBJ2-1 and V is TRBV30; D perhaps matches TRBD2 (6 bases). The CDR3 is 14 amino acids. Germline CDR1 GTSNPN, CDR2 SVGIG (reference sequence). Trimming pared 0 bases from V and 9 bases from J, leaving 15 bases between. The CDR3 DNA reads TGTGCCTGGAGTGTACTTTGGGGAGGCAGTGAGCAGTTCTTC. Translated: CAWSVLWGGSEQFF.

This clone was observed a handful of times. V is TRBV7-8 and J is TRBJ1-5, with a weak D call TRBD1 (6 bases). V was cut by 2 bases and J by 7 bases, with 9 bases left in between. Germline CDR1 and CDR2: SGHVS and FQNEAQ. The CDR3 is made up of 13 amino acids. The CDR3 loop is CASSLRGLQPQHF. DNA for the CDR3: TGTGCCAGCAGCTTACGGGGGCTGCAGCCCCAGCATTTT. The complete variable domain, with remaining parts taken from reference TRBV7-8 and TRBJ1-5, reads GAGVSQSPRYKVAKRGQDVALRCDPISGHVSLFWYQQALGQGPEFLTYFQNEAQLDKSGLPSDRFFAERPEGSVSTLKIQRTQQEDSAVYLCASSLRGLQPQHFGDGTRLSIL.

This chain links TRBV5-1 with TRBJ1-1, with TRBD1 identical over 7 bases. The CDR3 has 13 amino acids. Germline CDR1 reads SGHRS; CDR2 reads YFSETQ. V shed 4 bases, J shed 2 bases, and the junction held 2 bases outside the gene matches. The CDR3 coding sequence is TGCGCCAGCAGCCGGACAGGAAACACTGAAGCTTTCTTT. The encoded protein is CASSRTGNTEAFF.

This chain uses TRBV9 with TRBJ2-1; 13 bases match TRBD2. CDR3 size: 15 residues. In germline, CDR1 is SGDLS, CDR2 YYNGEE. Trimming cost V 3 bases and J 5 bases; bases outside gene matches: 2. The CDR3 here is CASSGGTSGDNEQFF. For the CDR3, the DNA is TGTGCCAGCAGCGGTGGGACTAGCGGGGACAATGAGCAGTTCTTC.

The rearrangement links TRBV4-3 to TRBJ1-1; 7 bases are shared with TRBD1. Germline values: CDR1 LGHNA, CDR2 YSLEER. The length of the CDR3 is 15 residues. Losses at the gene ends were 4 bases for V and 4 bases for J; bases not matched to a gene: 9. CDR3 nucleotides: TGCGCCAGCAGCCCACATACAACAGGGGCCACTGAAGCTTTCTTT. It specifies CASSPHTTGATEAFF.

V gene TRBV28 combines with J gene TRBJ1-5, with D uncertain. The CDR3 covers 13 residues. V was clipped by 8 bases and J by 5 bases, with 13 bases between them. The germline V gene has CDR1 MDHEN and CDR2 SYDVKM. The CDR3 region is CASLATNYQPQHF. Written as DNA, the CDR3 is TGTGCCAGCCTAGCAACAAACTATCAGCCCCAGCATTTT. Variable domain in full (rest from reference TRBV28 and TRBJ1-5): DVKVTQSSRYLVKRTGEKVFLECVQDMDHENMFWYRQDPGLGLRLIYFSYDVKMKEKGDIPEGYSVSREKKERFSLILESASTNQTSMYLCASLATNYQPQHFGDGTRLSIL.

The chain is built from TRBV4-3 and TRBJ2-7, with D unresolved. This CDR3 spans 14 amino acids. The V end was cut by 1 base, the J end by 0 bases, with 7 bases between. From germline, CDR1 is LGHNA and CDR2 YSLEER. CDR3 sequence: CASSQGSSSYEQYF. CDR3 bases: TGCGCCAGCAGCCAAGGTTCGAGCTCCTACGAGCAGTACTTC.

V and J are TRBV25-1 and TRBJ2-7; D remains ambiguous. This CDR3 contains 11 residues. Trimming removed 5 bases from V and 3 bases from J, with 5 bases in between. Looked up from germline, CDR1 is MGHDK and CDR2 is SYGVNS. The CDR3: CASSLHYEQYF. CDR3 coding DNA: TGTGCCAGCAGTCTCCACTACGAGCAGTACTTC.

The CDR3 nucleotides are TGTGCCACTCAAACGGGGGGTACCTCGGGGGAGCAGTACTTC. This translates into CATQTGGTSGEQYF. The chain has TRBV6-1 and TRBJ2-7; 7 bases align to TRBD2. The CDR3 extends over 14 amino acids. Per germline, CDR1 MNHNS and CDR2 SASEGT. Trimming cost V 10 bases and J 7 bases; bases outside gene matches: 16.

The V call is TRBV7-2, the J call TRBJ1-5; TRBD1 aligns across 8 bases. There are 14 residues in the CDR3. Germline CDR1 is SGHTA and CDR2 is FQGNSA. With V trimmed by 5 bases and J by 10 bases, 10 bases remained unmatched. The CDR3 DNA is TGTGCCAGCAGCGGGTCTGGACAGGGAAGACCCCAGCATTTT. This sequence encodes CASSGSGQGRPQHF. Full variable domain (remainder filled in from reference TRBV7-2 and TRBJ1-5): GAGVSQSPSNKVTEKGKDVELRCDPISGHTALYWYRQSLGQGLEFLIYFQGNSAPDKSGLPSDRFSAERTGGSVSTLTIQRTQQEDSAVYLCASSGSGQGRPQHFGDGTRLSIL.

CDR3 DNA sequence: TGTGCCAGCAGACCACTAGCGGGGGAGGAGTATTTT. The encoded protein is CASRPLAGEEYF. The chain employs TRBV6-5 and TRBJ2-3, with 11 positions matching TRBD2. This CDR3 contains 12 residues. The germline CDR1 and CDR2 sequences are MNHEY and SVGAGI. V lost 6 bases, J lost 13 bases, and 6 bases stayed unmatched.

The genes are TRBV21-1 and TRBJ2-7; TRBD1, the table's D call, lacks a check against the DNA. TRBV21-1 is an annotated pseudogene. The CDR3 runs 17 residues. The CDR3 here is CASRAARLGQGQYEQYF. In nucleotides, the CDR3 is TGTGCCAGCAGAGCAGCGAGGTTGGGACAGGGGCAGTACGAGCAGTACTTC.

The CDR3 sequence: CASSQQGAGLEQYF. CDR3 DNA: TGCGCCAGCAGCCAACAGGGGGCAGGGCTCGAGCAGTACTTC. This chain uses TRBV4-1 with TRBJ2-7, with 8 bases identical to TRBD1. This CDR3 comprises 14 residues. Germline CDR1 MGHRA, CDR2 YSYEKL. V shed 2 bases and J 6 bases; nucleotides not matched to a gene: 6.

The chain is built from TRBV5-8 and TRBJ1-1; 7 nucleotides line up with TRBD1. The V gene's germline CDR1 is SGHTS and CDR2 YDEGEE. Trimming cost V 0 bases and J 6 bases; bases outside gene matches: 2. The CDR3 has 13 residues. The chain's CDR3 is CASSLDRGPEAFF. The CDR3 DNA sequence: TGTGCCAGCAGCTTGGACAGGGGCCCTGAAGCTTTCTTT.

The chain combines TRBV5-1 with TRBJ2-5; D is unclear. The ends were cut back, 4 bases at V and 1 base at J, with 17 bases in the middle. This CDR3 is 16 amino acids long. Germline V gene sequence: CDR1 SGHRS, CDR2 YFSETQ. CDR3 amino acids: CASSTSYSGPQETQYF. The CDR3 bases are TGCGCCAGCAGCACCAGCTACAGTGGTCCCCAAGAGACCCAGTACTTC.

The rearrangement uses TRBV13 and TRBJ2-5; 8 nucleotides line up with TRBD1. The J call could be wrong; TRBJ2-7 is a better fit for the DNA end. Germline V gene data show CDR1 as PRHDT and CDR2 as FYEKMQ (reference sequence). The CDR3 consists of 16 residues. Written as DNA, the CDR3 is TGTGCCAGCAGCTTAGGCCAGGGGGCGGCTTCGGGCGAGCAGTACTTC. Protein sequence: CASSLGQGAASGEQYF.

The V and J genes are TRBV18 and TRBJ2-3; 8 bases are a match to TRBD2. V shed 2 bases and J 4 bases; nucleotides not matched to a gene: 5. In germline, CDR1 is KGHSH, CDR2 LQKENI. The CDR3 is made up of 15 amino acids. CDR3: CASSPTGGESDTQYF. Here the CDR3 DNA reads TGTGCCAGCTCACCAACGGGAGGGGAGTCAGATACGCAGTATTTT. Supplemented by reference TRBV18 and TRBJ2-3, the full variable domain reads NAGVMQNPRHLVRRRGQEARLRCSPMKGHSHVYWYRQLPEEGLKFMVYLQKENIIDESGMPKERFSAEFPKEGPSILRIQQVVRGDSAAYFCASSPTGGESDTQYFGPGTRLTVL.

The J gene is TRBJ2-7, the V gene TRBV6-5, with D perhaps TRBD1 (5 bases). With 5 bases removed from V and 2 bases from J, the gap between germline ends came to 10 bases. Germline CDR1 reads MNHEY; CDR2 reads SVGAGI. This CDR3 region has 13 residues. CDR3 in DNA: TGTGCCAGCAGTCAGGGATTAACCTACGAGCAGTACTTC. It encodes CASSQGLTYEQYF.

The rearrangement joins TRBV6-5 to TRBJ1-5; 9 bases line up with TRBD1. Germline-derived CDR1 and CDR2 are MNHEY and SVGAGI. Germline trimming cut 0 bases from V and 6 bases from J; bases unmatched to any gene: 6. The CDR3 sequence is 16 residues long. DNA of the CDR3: TGTGCCAGCAGTTACTCGGCACAGGGGGCGGCTCAGCCCCAGCATTTT. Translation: CASSYSAQGAAQPQHF.

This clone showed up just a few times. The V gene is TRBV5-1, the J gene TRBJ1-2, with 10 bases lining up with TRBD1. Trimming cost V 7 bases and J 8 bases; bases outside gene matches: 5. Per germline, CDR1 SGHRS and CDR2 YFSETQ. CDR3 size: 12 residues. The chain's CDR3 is CASRQGAGGYTF. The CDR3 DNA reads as TGCGCCAGCCGACAGGGGGCGGGAGGCTACACCTTC.

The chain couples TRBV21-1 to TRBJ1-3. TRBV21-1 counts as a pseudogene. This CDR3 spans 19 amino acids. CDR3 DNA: TGTGCCAGCAGAAAGCACAAAGCCCACGGCAGCTACTCTGGAAACACCATATATTTT. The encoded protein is CASRKHKAHGSYSGNTIYF.

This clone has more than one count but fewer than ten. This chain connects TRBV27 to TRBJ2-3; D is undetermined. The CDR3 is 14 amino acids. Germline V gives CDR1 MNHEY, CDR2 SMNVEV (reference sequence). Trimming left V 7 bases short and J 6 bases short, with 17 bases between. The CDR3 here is CASNPVDQQDTQYF. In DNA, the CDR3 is TGTGCCAGCAACCCCGTGGACCAGCAGGATACGCAGTATTTT.

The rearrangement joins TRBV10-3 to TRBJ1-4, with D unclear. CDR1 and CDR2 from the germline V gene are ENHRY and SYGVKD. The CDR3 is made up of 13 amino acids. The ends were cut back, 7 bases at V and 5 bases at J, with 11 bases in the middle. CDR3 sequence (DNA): TGTGCCATCACCCGAGGGCCCAATGAAAAACTGTTTTTT. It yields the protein CAITRGPNEKLFF.

The CDR3 spells CSVDGLTNTEAFF. CDR3 DNA sequence: TGCAGCGTTGACGGCCTTACGAACACTGAAGCTTTCTTT. This chain connects TRBV29-1 to TRBJ1-1; no reliable D call. The V gene lost 3 bases and the J gene lost 1 base, with 9 bases spanning the gap. The CDR3 is 13 residues long. Germline V gene sequence: CDR1 SQVTM, CDR2 ANQGSEA.